Shown below are 12 T cell receptor beta chains from a single sample sequenced in a study of cytomegalovirus exposure and HLA in healthy donors. PCR employed 60 Vbeta and 13 Jbeta primers. TCRdb's table, derived via immunoSEQ multiplex PCR, lists solely in-frame clones and lacks some. The data show over 80,000 clones, over 75% seen once. The sample taken for sequencing was PBMCs. The source is a female donor in good health and CMV-seronegative.

CDR3 DNA sequence: TGCAGCGGCGGCGGGGGGGGAGAGACCCAGTACTTC. It yields the protein CSGGGGGETQYF. The chain employs TRBV29-1 and TRBJ2-5, with 9 bases aligning to TRBD2. Germline CDR1 and CDR2: SQVTM and ANQGSEA. J gave up 4 bases and V 7 bases, and 4 bases lay outside the gene matches. CDR3 length: 12 amino acids.

The chain employs TRBV27 and TRBJ1-5; TRBD1 might be the D (6 bases). V was cut by 5 bases and J by 2 bases, with 10 bases left in between. This CDR3 spans 14 amino acids. Per the germline V gene, CDR1 is MNHEY and CDR2 is SMNVEV (reference sequence). CDR3 nucleotide sequence: TGTGCCAGCAGTCAGGGGCGGGGCAATCAGCCCCAGCATTTT. Translated, it gives CASSQGRGNQPQHF.

The chain couples TRBV15 to TRBJ1-2; a weak D match, TRBD1 (5 bases). V was shortened by 3 bases and J by 4 bases, with 9 bases between the two germline ends. Germline V gene data show CDR1 as LNHNV and CDR2 as YYDKDF (reference sequence). This CDR3 is built from 13 residues. The CDR3 DNA sequence: TGTGCCACCAGCAGCCAGGGCAGCTATGGCTACACCTTC. This encodes CATSSQGSYGYTF. The complete variable domain, with remaining parts taken from reference TRBV15 and TRBJ1-2, reads DAMVIQNPRYQVTQFGKPVTLSCSQTLNHNVMYWYQQKSSQAPKLLFHYYDKDFNNEADTPDNFQSRRPNTSFCFLDIRSPGLGDTAMYLCATSSQGSYGYTFGSGTRLTVV.

The chain carries TRBV28 and TRBJ2-5, with 14 bases that match TRBD2. In germline, CDR1 is MDHEN, CDR2 SYDVKM. After removal of 5 bases from V and 4 bases from J, the junction contained 15 bases not matched to a gene. CDR3 length equals 19 residues. CDR3 bases: TGTGCCAGCAGTCCCTGGACTAGCGGGGGGTCCGGTTTCACAGAGACCCAGTACTTC. It is translated as CASSPWTSGGSGFTETQYF.

The chain has TRBV4-2 and TRBJ2-7; tentative D call: TRBD2 (6 bases). Trimming shortened V by 0 bases and J by 4 bases, and 10 bases separated the two germline ends. This CDR3 has 14 residues. Germline V CDR1 and CDR2: LGHNA, YNFKEQ. The CDR3 spells CASSQEGRQYEQYF. CDR3 nucleotides: TGTGCCAGCAGCCAAGAGGGGAGGCAGTACGAGCAGTACTTC.

This clone was picked up a small number of times. This sequence joins TRBV15 and TRBJ1-1; D is undetermined. Germline values: CDR1 LNHNV, CDR2 YYDKDF (reference sequence). Trimming took 0 bases from V and 11 from J, leaving 10 bases between them. CDR3 size: 12 residues. The CDR3 reads CATSRDWSGAFF. The CDR3 nucleotides are TGTGCCACCAGCAGAGATTGGAGTGGGGCTTTCTTT.

The chain joins TRBV2 to TRBJ2-1; D is perhaps TRBD2 (6 bases). V lost 4 bases and J lost 0, with 19 bases in between. This CDR3 has 18 amino acids. Germline-derived CDR1 and CDR2 are SNHLY and FYNNEI. CDR3 coding DNA: TGTGCCAGCAGTGGCCTTTCGGGGGAAAGGTTCTCCTACAATGAGCAGTTCTTC. Translating gives CASSGLSGERFSYNEQFF. Full variable domain (rest looked up from reference TRBV2 and TRBJ2-1): EPEVTQTPSHQVTQMGQEVILRCVPISNHLYFYWYRQILGQKVEFLVSFYNNEISEKSEIFDDQFSVERPDGSNFTLKIRSTKLEDSAMYFCASSGLSGERFSYNEQFFGPGTRLTVL.

V and J are TRBV28 and TRBJ2-2; 7 bases line up with TRBD2. CDR3 length equals 15 residues. Germline V gives CDR1 MDHEN, CDR2 SYDVKM. Unmatched junction bases numbered 1, after V lost 2 bases and J lost 1 base. CDR3 in DNA: TGTGCCAGCAGTTTAGCTAGCGGGAACACCGGGGAGCTGTTTTTT. Residues: CASSLASGNTGELFF.

V and J are TRBV27 and TRBJ2-1; 14 bases align to TRBD2. J lost 8 bases, V lost 5 bases, and 8 bases had no gene match. The germline V gene has CDR1 MNHEY and CDR2 SMNVEV (reference sequence). The CDR3 is 16 residues long. The chain's CDR3 is CASSHPGLAGADEQFF. The CDR3 region has the DNA TGTGCCAGCAGTCACCCGGGACTAGCGGGAGCGGATGAGCAGTTCTTC.

The V call is TRBV19, the J call TRBJ2-1; D is ambiguous. V dropped 8 bases and J dropped 2 bases, with 16 bases sitting between them. CDR1 is LNHDA, CDR2 SQIVND, per germline (reference sequence). The CDR3 is 15 amino acids. The CDR3 coding sequence is TGTGCCAGTTCCCGAGACGAGAGCGCCTACAATGAGCAGTTCTTC. The encoded protein is CASSRDESAYNEQFF.

V is TRBV19 and J is TRBJ2-5; 7 bases fit TRBD2. In germline, CDR1 is LNHDA, CDR2 SQIVND (reference sequence). The CDR3 sequence is 15 residues long. The ends lost 5 bases at V and 5 bases at J; junction bases unmatched: 11. The CDR3 DNA reads TGTGCCAGTAGTGGGGGGGAGGGCGCAGGGGAGACCCAGTACTTC. Translation gives CASSGGEGAGETQYF.

In its sample, this clone was seen a few times. The chain employs TRBV6-5 and TRBJ2-7; possible D gene TRBD2, 5 bases. V was cut by 3 bases and J by 0 bases, with 6 bases left in between. The CDR3 spans 13 residues. Per the germline V gene, CDR1 is MNHEY and CDR2 is SVGAGI. CDR3 bases: TGTGCCAGCAGTTATAGCGACTCCTACGAGCAGTACTTC. Amino acids: CASSYSDSYEQYF.